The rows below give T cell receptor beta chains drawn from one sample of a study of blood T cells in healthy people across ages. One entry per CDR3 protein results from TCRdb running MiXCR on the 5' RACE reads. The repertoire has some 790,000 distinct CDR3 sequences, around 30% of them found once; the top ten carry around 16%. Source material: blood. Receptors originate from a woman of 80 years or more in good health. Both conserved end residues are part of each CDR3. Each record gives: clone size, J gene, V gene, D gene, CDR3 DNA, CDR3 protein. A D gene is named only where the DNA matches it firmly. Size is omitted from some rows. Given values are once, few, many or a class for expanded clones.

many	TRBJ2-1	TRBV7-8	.	TGTGCCAGCAGCTTAGGGCGACTAGTAGGCGATGAGCAGTTCTTC	CASSLGRLVGDEQFF
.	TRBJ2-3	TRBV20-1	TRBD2	TGCAGTGCTAGGCGCGCCTTTTTCCCAGCGGGAAATACAGATACGCAGTATTTT	CSARRAFFPAGNTDTQYF
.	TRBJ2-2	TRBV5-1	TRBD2	TGCGCCAGCAGATCTGGGACTAGCGGGGGTACCGAGGAGCTGTTTTTT	CASRSGTSGGTEELFF
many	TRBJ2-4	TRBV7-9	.	TGTGCCAGCAGCTTAGTAGGAGGGCAGGCCAAAAACATTCAGTACTTC	CASSLVGGQAKNIQYF
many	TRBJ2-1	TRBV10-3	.	TGTGCCATCAGTGAGTCTCAAGCGGCAGCCTCCTACAATGAGCAGTTCTTC	CAISESQAAASYNEQFF
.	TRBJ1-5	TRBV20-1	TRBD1	TGCAGTGCTGGACAGGGGGCGGACAATCAGCCCCAGCATTTT	CSAGQGADNQPQHF
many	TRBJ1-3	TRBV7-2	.	TGTGCCAGCAGCCGGGAGGGGCCAGGCTCTGGAAACACCATATATTTT	CASSREGPGSGNTIYF
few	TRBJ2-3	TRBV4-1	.	TGCGCCAGCAGCCAAGAGGACCTAGGGTTATTAAGTACGCAGTATTTT	CASSQEDLGLLSTQYF
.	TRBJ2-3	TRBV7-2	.	TGTGCCAGCAGCTTAGTGTGGGGCCAAGATGGCACGCAGTATTTT	CASSLVWGQDGTQYF
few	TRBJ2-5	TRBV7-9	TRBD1	TGTGCCAGCGCCTTAACGGGACAGATCCAAGAGACCCAGTACTTC	CASALTGQIQETQYF
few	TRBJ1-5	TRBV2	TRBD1	TGTGCCAGCAGCGTGGACAGGGGGGGTTTAGGGCCCCAGCATTTT	CASSVDRGGLGPQHF
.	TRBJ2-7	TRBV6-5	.	TGTGCCAGCAGTTCATCTGAGATCTCCTACGAGCAGTACTTC	CASSSSEISYEQYF
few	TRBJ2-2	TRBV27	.	TGTGCCAGCGTCTCCGGGACTGTGAACACCGGGGAGCTGTTTTTT	CASVSGTVNTGELFF